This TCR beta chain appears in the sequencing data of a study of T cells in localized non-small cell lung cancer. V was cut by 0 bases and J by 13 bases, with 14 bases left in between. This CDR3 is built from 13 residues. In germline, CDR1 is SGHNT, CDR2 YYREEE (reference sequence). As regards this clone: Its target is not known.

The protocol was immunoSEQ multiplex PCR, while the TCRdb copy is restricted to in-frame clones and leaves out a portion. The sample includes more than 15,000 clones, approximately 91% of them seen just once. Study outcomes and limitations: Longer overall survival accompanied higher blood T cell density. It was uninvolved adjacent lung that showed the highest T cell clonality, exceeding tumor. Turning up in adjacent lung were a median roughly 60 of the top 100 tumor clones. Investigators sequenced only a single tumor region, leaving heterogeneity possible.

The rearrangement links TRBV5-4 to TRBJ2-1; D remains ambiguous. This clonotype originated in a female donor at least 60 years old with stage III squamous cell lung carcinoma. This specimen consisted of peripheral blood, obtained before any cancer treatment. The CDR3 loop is CASSLALRYEQFF. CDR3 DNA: TGTGCCAGCAGCTTGGCCCTGCGGTACGAACAGTTCTTC.